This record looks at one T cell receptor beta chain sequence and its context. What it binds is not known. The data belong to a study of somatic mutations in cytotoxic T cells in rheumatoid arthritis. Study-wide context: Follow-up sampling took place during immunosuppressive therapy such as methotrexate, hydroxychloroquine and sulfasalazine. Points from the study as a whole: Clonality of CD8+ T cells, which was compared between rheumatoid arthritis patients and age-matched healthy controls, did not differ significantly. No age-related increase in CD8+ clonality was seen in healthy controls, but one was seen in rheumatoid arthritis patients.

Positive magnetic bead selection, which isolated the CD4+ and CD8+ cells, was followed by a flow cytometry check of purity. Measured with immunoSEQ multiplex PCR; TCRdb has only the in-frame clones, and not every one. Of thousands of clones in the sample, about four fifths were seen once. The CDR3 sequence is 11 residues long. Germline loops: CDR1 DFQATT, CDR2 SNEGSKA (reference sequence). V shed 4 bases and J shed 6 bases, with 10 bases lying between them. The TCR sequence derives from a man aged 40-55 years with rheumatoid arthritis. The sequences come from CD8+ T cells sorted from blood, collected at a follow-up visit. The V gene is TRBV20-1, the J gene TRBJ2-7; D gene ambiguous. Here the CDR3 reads CSATREREQYF. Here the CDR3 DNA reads TGCAGTGCTACCCGTGAGCGCGAGCAGTACTTC.